Shown below are 6 T cell receptor beta chains from a single sample sequenced in a study of ipilimumab plus nivolumab after autologous stem cell transplantation (dated by TCRdb to the early 2020s). The library relied on the immunoSEQ multiplex PCR assay. Imported from immuneACCESS, the table was reduced by TCRdb to in-frame sequences with V and J called. These copies leave out some clones; in studies compared against another copy, an unresolved V gene accounts for under half, and the cause of the remainder is not known. The sample table records roughly 40,000 clones; around 93% of these occur just once. The leading ten clones occupy approximately 1% of the sample. Specimen: PBMCs, collected in a trial of ipilimumab plus nivolumab as post-transplant consolidation. The receptors originated from a male donor with multiple myeloma.

The chain combines TRBV20-1 with TRBJ2-1, with D possibly being TRBD1 (5 bases). The CDR3 contains 11 residues. Germline values: CDR1 DFQATT, CDR2 SNEGSKA (reference sequence). Trimming left V 4 bases short and J 5 bases short, with 6 bases between. CDR3 amino acids: CSANRNNEQFF. For the CDR3, the DNA is TGCAGTGCTAACAGGAACAATGAGCAGTTCTTC.

The chain carries TRBV13 and TRBJ1-1; 7 positions match TRBD1. The germline CDR1 and CDR2 sequences are PRHDT and FYEKMQ (reference sequence). Germline trimming cut 0 bases from V and 2 bases from J; bases unmatched to any gene: 6. This CDR3 is built from 16 residues. The CDR3 DNA reads as TGTGCCAGCAGCTTAGGTGGCGGGACAGAAAACACTGAAGCTTTCTTT. Residues: CASSLGGGTENTEAFF.

The rearrangement uses TRBV15 and TRBJ2-2, with 8 bases matching TRBD1. CDR1 is LNHNV, CDR2 YYDKDF, per germline (reference sequence). V lost 4 bases and J lost 4; bases outside the gene matches: 5. The CDR3 contains 15 residues. The CDR3 region has the DNA TGTGCCACCAGCACCCGGACAGGGAGCACCGGGGAGCTGTTTTTT. It specifies CATSTRTGSTGELFF.

This clone was seen a handful of times. The chain recombines TRBV5-1 with TRBJ2-5, with TRBD2 as a possible D gene (5 bases). Trimming took 4 bases from V and 4 from J, leaving 8 bases between them. CDR1 and CDR2 from the germline V gene are SGHRS and YFSETQ. The CDR3 sequence is 12 residues long. CDR3 bases: TGCGCCAGCAGCCCAGAGGGAGAGACCCAGTACTTC. This translates into CASSPEGETQYF.

In DNA form, the CDR3 reads TGTGCCAGCACCTCGCTGATGGGGAGGAGCGATGGCAATCAGCCCCAGCATTTT. Amino acid sequence: CASTSLMGRSDGNQPQHF. The rearrangement joins TRBV28 to TRBJ1-5, with unresolved D. Between the trimmed V and J ends, which lost 7 bases and 2 bases, there was a span of 24 bases. The CDR3 consists of 18 residues. Germline V lookup: CDR1 MDHEN, CDR2 SYDVKM.

The chain uses TRBV19 and TRBJ2-1; either TRBD1 or TRBD2 may supply D (6 bases each). Trimming removed 4 bases at V and 9 bases at J, with 31 bases between. The length of the CDR3 is 19 residues. The germline V gene encodes CDR1 LNHDA and CDR2 SQIVND (reference sequence). The CDR3 reads CASSNPHYGKGGDNGEQFF. CDR3 bases: TGTGCCAGTAGTAACCCCCACTACGGGAAGGGGGGTGACAACGGTGAGCAGTTCTTC. The complete variable domain, with remaining parts taken from reference TRBV19 and TRBJ2-1, reads DGGITQSPKYLFRKEGQNVTLSCEQNLNHDAMYWYRQDPGQGLRLIYYSQIVNDFQKGDIAEGYSVSREKKESFPLTVTSAQKNPTAFYLCASSNPHYGKGGDNGEQFFGPGTRLTVL.